This TCR beta chain derives from a study of monozygotic twins with inflammatory bowel disease. As to this clonotype: Its antigen is not identified.

Molecular identifiers with 6-nucleotide sample barcodes were added during cDNA synthesis via template switching. TCRdb reworked the 5' RACE reads into one entry per CDR3 protein, no DNA. The table lists around 450,000 distinct CDR3 sequences. Study-level points and caveats: Heterogeneous immunosuppressive treatment regimens may have introduced variability into patient repertoires. Clonotype sharing was lower in IBD patients than healthy twins, most markedly with disease activity. IBD patients showed reduced TCRbeta diversity (inverse Simpson) versus healthy co-twins.

The CDR3 sequence is 14 residues long. Germline CDR1 SGHDT, CDR2 YYEEEE. The specimen was blood. The chain recombines TRBV5-6 with TRBJ2-2; TCRdb's D call of TRBD1 is untestable without DNA. The receptor comes from a human donor with ulcerative colitis or Crohn's disease, or a healthy co-twin of an affected twin (not recorded which). CDR3 residues: CASTPSDPSRELFF.